This T cell receptor beta chain was observed in a study of cytomegalovirus exposure and HLA in healthy donors (dated by TCRdb to the late 2010s). The study in broad terms: An earlier analysis of 587 of the donors reported about 280 Gb of sequence data and around 110 million unique TCR beta sequences obtained from approximately 180 million T cells. An early release that covered around 590 HLA-typed donors contained around 330 gigabases of sequencing data and tens of millions of unique TCR sequences. Among the roughly 410 genotyped donors, about 83% belonged to the genetic ancestry cluster associated with self-reported Caucasian donors. The study aimed to test whether cataloging public T cell receptors could reveal signatures of past pathogen exposure. The study profiled the T cell repertoires of under 850 subjects by immunosequencing and related them to cytomegalovirus serostatus. In addition to the first cohort of roughly 670 subjects, a separate validation cohort of 120 different subjects was used. To predict cytomegalovirus infection status, the study combined high-throughput TCR immunosequencing, statistical association of individual TCRs with disease status, and machine learning. A later analysis re-examined previously published TCR beta repertoires from about 700 donors and added high-resolution HLA genotyping to investigate patterns of TCR occurrence. Rather than drawing on any new phenotypic data, the later analysis identified candidate immune exposures from TCR beta sequences and the way those sequences occurred across donors. In an earlier analysis of 587 of the donors, high-throughput TCR beta sequencing was used to judge whether each TCR beta V gene segment behaved as functional or pseudogenic. Donor age, sex, ethnicity and CMV serostatus were collected together with the repertoire data. In a later genetic analysis, genome-wide SNP genotypes for about three fifths of the 666 donors were used, and that subset was treated as a discovery cohort. All discovery cohort repertoires had been generated on a single sequencing platform. HLA typing covered class I and class II loci at four-digit resolution. Typing coverage varied by locus: 629-630 donors for A, B, C, DRB1 and DQB1; some 520 for DQA1; 600 to 610 for DPA1; roughly 450 for DPB1. About five DR-DQ haplotypes were treated as single units for association and clustering because of strong linkage in the cohort. On average, 235,054 unique TCR beta nucleotide sequences were sequenced per donor among about 400 genotyped donors of the cohort, with 15% to 20% of those sequences being non-productive.

In total, 500 to 700 healthy bone marrow donors made up the cohort. At the time of sampling, all cohort members were nominally healthy, though unrecorded immune exposures were likely present. The donor was CMV seronegative and belonged to the group of under 400 seronegative cohort members. Each donor provided a peripheral blood sample, and peripheral blood mononuclear cells were used for TCR beta sequencing. Genomic DNA extraction from the blood cell samples was performed with the Qiagen DNeasy Blood Extraction Kit. Summary of the overall study and its limitations: According to a later analysis, most CMV-associated TCR beta chains appeared to be HLA-restricted, and the HLA associations seemed to be driven largely by CMV exposure. A group of highly shared sequence variants was considered likely to be a technical artifact of the sequencing pipeline. A later genetic analysis associated a missense DCLRE1C variant with V-gene and J-gene trimming of TCR beta chains, and an independent cohort replicated the association. A further reported finding was that TCR beta sequences accurately predicted the HLA-A and HLA-B alleles for most subjects in the first cohort. In both the original and validation cohorts, the classifier was reported to diagnose cytomegalovirus status with high specificity and sensitivity. Linkage disequilibrium might explain the correlated functional status among segregating V segments, but an unknown experimental factor could not be excluded. For the cohort, immune exposure information was limited to CMV serostatus. This cohort had only TCR beta chains sequenced, and the lack of alpha or paired-chain data limited which features could be detected. In an earlier analysis of some 550 of the donors, most TCR beta V segments were observed in productive rearrangements about 90% or about 30% of the time, broadly matching IMGT annotations. In the study, some 160 TCR beta chains were listed as associated with cytomegalovirus. A later analysis reported that several top co-occurrence clusters appeared linked to parvovirus B19, influenza, CMV and Epstein-Barr virus. According to a later genetic analysis, donors in an Asian-associated ancestry cluster had fewer N-insertions in productive TCRs than the approximately 670-donor mean. Because the 87-base-pair reads could not distinguish some IMGT-functional V segments, including TRBV6-2 and TRBV6-3, those segments were excluded. In vitro tests confirmed that a few of the cytomegalovirus-associated TCR beta chains recognize cytomegalovirus antigens. Assigning TCR associations to individual alleles was difficult when HLA alleles, especially DR and DQ, strongly co-occurred. Because some donors lacked HLA typing at each locus, the association tests relied only on the typed subset. Sequencing depth was assumed to be roughly uniform across donors in the presence/absence analyses, though that assumption may not hold. A later analysis associated roughly 17,000 TCR beta sequences with specific HLA alleles at a false discovery rate of 0.05. In a later analysis, HLA-associated TCR beta chains were found to be more clonally expanded and to have lower generation probabilities than equally common non-associated chains. Most TCR sequences were observed very rarely across donors, whereas some public TCRs were present in many individuals. The earlier analysis of almost 600 of the donors excluded 15 to 20 rarely observed V segments, including chromosome 9 orphons, because counts were too low. The authors suggested that the approach could potentially be generalized to other disease states and immunological phenotypes. According to a later analysis, TCR association rates differed among HLA loci, with DRB1 alleles showing the most associated TCRs and HLA-C alleles showing the fewest.

As for this clone: No antigen is known for it. Qualities for individual bases were not recorded, and no much larger clone is one base off.

The library was generated by the immunoSEQ multiplex PCR assay. For the multiplex PCR, a mixture combining 60 forward primers for TCR Vbeta segments and 13 reverse primers for TCR Jbeta segments was used. A multiplex PCR assay on genomic DNA amplified the CDR3 region of rearranged TCR beta genes. On the Illumina HiSeq System, the amplified TCR beta libraries were sequenced as 87-base-pair reads. Per the original workflow: Across the 640 or so repertoires, a later analysis counted 75 million to 90 million unique TCR beta chains, 8.5 million to 12 million of which were shared by at least two donors. To remove PCR and sequencing errors, raw reads were error-corrected and collapsed into unique sequences using a nearest-neighbor algorithm that merged closely related sequences. V, D and J gene segments were assigned by aligning CDR3 sequences to IMGT reference sequences. For a sequence to be retained, at least a six-nucleotide match to both a V gene segment and a J gene segment was required. A rearrangement counted as productive if the CDR3 had no stop codons and remained in frame with V and J, and every other rearrangement counted as non-productive. Following IMGT convention, CDR3 was defined as the stretch from the second conserved V-encoded cysteine to the conserved J-encoded phenylalanine. The earlier analysis of a few hundred of the donors excluded any sequence lacking an unambiguous match to a single V gene segment. In an earlier analysis of several hundred of the donors, V segments were called functional above 56.7% productive rearrangements and were called segregating when the between-donor standard deviation exceeded 5%. A statistical classification framework was built for diagnosing cytomegalovirus status from the catalog of TCR beta chain sequences. V and J gene assignment, in a later analysis, came from comparing TCR nucleotide sequences with IMGT/GENE-DB human TR gene sequences. Using the TCRdist pipeline, a later analysis assigned CDR3 sequences along with most-parsimonious VDJ recombination scenarios. A later analysis defined each TCR beta chain by its CDR3 amino acid sequence plus V-gene family, and excluded reads lacking a unique V-gene family. As a way to deal with suspected cross-contamination and a sequencing artifact, a later analysis dropped nearly 600 nucleotide sequences that were highly shared and had low generation probability. In a later analysis, a clonal expansion index for each public chain was calculated from normalized within-repertoire ranks of inferred template counts. In a later analysis, generation probabilities were computed with a VDJ recombination model fitted to out-of-frame rearrangements, and the resulting probabilities were checked against IGoR. Hypergeometric tests were used in a later analysis to score TCR-TCR, TCR-HLA and TCR-CMV co-occurrence, with a repertoire-size bias correction applied to the TCR pairs. To estimate false discovery rates, a later analysis permuted the HLA or CMV assignments 20 times. A later analysis grouped co-occurring TCRs with DBSCAN, adding TCRdist sequence similarity when clustering within HLA-allele-positive subsets. Repertoires with fewer than 30,000 or more than 120,000 public chains, plus five repertoires with anomalous nucleotide sharing, were excluded from co-occurrence clustering. The immuneACCESS repertoire file appears here via TCRdb, limited to in-frame rearrangements. These files lack a portion of the clones; in checked studies, under half of the deficit traces to unresolved V genes, and the cause of the others is not known. For V, J and clone size, that table is used; D and trimming come from the DNA. For this sample there are about 77,000 clones; about 80% appear just once. 7.2% of the sample is taken by the ten largest.

Clipping removes 3 bases from V and 14 bases from J, with 7 as the unmatched junction base count. From the cysteine up to the phenylalanine, the CDR3 has a length of 13 residues. Just CDR3 DNA is preserved here, 39 bases in frame from base 1. CDR1 and CDR2, per the germline V gene, are SGDLS and YYNGEE. The TCR was taken from a woman aged 40 to 50 in good health and CMV-seronegative. The material sequenced was PBMCs. Here the chain combines TRBV9 and TRBJ2-3, with TRBD2 matching 12 junction bases. This receptor has the CDR3 CASSEMTSGRPYF. At the DNA level, the sequence is TGTGCCAGCAGCGAAATGACTAGCGGGAGACCGTATTTT.